This T cell receptor (beta chain) appears in the sequencing data of a study of blood T cells in healthy people across ages. Next came a second PCR, run for about 7 to 12 cycles, which used a sample-barcoded 5' primer along with a J-beta primer mix. Each sample provided no less than 2.5 million CDR3-containing paired-end reads. Each CDR3 protein gets one entry after TCRdb re-called the 5' RACE reads with MiXCR. The table has about 1.4 million distinct CDR3 sequences, roughly 59% seen once. This clonotype was picked up a small number of times. Its antigen remains unidentified. CDR3 length equals 17 residues. Trimming removed 4 bases from V and 4 bases from J; junction bases left unmatched: 15. Germline V gives CDR1 LGHDT, CDR2 YNNKEL (reference sequence). Study-level findings and limits: Age brought a roughly linear fall in TCR beta diversity measured per million T cells.

Healthy individuals of Caucasian origin from Russia, aged about 6 to 100, served as donors. Samples had at least 6.5 million PBMCs isolated from them. The specimen was blood. This clonotype was sampled from a man aged 18 to 29 in good health. The V and J genes are TRBV3-1 and TRBJ2-7; TRBD1 aligns across 8 bases. The chain's CDR3 is CASSPKSGSDRDYEQYF. The CDR3 nucleotides read TGTGCCAGCAGCCCCAAGTCCGGATCGGACAGGGATTACGAGCAGTACTTC.